A single sample gave rise to the 12 T cell receptor beta chains below, sequenced in a study of T-cell memory formation after mild COVID-19. TCRdb passed the 5' RACE reads through MiXCR, listing each CDR3 protein once. The sample yields approximately 260,000 distinct CDR3 sequences, about a sixth seen once. The sequencing sample was made of PBMCs or a T cell subset sorted from them (not recorded which). These receptors came from a man aged 18 to 29 who had mild COVID-19 (a few samples of this study predate the infection). Cell type and time point are not known.

This clonotype was counted between two and nine times. V and J are TRBV5-1 and TRBJ1-6; D gene ambiguous. CDR1 is SGHRS, CDR2 YFSETQ, per germline. With 2 bases removed from V and 6 bases from J, the gap between germline ends came to 12 bases. The CDR3 has 15 amino acids. CDR3 residues: CASSFGPGANSPLHF. In DNA, the CDR3 is TGCGCCAGCAGCTTCGGTCCGGGAGCTAATTCACCCCTCCACTTT.

The chain carries TRBV9 and TRBJ2-5, with 7 nucleotides matching TRBD1. This CDR3 is 14 amino acids long. Germline V CDR1 and CDR2: SGDLS, YYNGEE. J was trimmed by 7 bases and V by 3 bases; bases with no gene match: 9. In nucleotides, the CDR3 is TGTGCCAGCAGCGCCGACAGGGTTGGGGCGACCCAGTACTTC. It yields the protein CASSADRVGATQYF.

The chain is built from TRBV11-2 and TRBJ2-5; D possibly matches TRBD1 or TRBD2 (5 bases each). Between the trimmed V and J ends, which lost 5 bases and 7 bases, there was a span of 14 bases. The CDR3 loop spans 13 amino acids. Germline V gene data show CDR1 as SGHAT and CDR2 as FQNNGV. CDR3 protein: CASSQGVIGTQYF. CDR3 sequence (DNA): TGTGCCAGCAGCCAGGGAGTCATCGGGACCCAGTACTTC. The whole variable domain, remainder taken from reference TRBV11-2 and TRBJ2-5, is EAGVAQSPRYKIIEKRQSVAFWCNPISGHATLYWYQQILGQGPKLLIQFQNNGVVDDSQLPKDRFSAERLKGVDSTLKIQPAKLEDSAVYLCASSQGVIGTQYFGPGTRLLVL.

This clonotype was detected only a few times. The chain joins TRBV5-1 to TRBJ2-5; 7 positions agree with TRBD2. The trim removed 4 bases at V and 2 bases at J, leaving 8 bases unmatched. CDR1 SGHRS and CDR2 YFSETQ come from the germline V gene. This CDR3 region has 15 residues. In DNA form, the CDR3 reads TGCGCCAGCAGCCCAACCCCAGCGGGGCAAGAGACCCAGTACTTC. It encodes CASSPTPAGQETQYF.

This clonotype was seen more than once but under ten times. The chain has TRBV24-1 and TRBJ2-3, with 8 bases lining up with TRBD2. With 10 bases clipped from V and 1 base from J, the junction kept 3 bases outside the gene matches. The CDR3 spans 13 residues. Per germline, CDR1 KGHDR and CDR2 SFDVKD. In DNA form, the CDR3 reads TGTGCCACTCAGACTAGCGGCACAGATACGCAGTATTTT. Translation: CATQTSGTDTQYF.

The V and J genes are TRBV10-3 and TRBJ1-4, with a weak D call TRBD1 (5 bases). The V end was cut by 0 bases, the J end by 8 bases, with 13 bases between. CDR3 length: 15 residues. Per the germline V gene, CDR1 is ENHRY and CDR2 is SYGVKD. The CDR3 loop is CAISESDIEGEKLFF. The CDR3 DNA sequence: TGTGCCATCAGTGAGTCCGACATAGAGGGGGAAAAACTGTTTTTT.

This chain connects TRBV5-8 to TRBJ1-1; D may be TRBD1 (6 bases). Germline V gives CDR1 SGHTS, CDR2 YDEGEE. CDR3 length: 14 amino acids. Trimming stripped 3 bases from V and 4 bases from J, with 13 bases between. The CDR3 sequence: CASSSLRGFTEAFF. CDR3 nucleotides: TGTGCCAGCAGCTCCCTAAGGGGGTTCACTGAAGCTTTCTTT.

This chain connects TRBV5-1 to TRBJ1-1; D is perhaps TRBD1 (5 bases). Trimming pared 5 bases from V and 4 bases from J, leaving 12 bases between. Per germline, CDR1 SGHRS and CDR2 YFSETQ. This CDR3 region has 13 residues. The CDR3 sequence is CASRGEDITEAFF. The CDR3 region has the DNA TGCGCCAGCAGAGGGGAGGATATCACTGAAGCTTTCTTT.

This clonotype was recorded at least ten times. The chain employs TRBV7-7 and TRBJ2-1; 13 bases map to TRBD2. Germline loops: CDR1 SSHAT, CDR2 FNYEAQ (reference sequence). This CDR3 is 15 amino acids long. V gave up 5 bases and J gave up 6 bases; unmatched junction bases: 4. The CDR3 DNA reads as TGTGCCAGCAGCCCCCGGACTAGCGGGGGCAATGAGCAGTTCTTC. Translated: CASSPRTSGGNEQFF.

The V and J genes are TRBV20-1 and TRBJ2-5, with 7 nucleotides matching TRBD2. This CDR3 is built from 13 residues. The germline gives CDR1 DFQATT, CDR2 SNEGSKA (reference sequence). Unmatched junction bases numbered 9, after V lost 8 bases and J lost 3 bases. The CDR3 loop reads CSPIPRGEETQYF. Written as DNA, the CDR3 is TGCAGTCCAATCCCCCGGGGGGAAGAGACCCAGTACTTC.

Many counts were recorded for this clonotype. The chain combines TRBV12-3 or TRBV12-4 with TRBJ1-4; 8 bases agree with TRBD1. V was clipped by 2 bases and J by 2 bases; unmatched bases: 1. There are 15 residues in the CDR3. The CDR3 here is CASSLQGATNEKLFF. The DNA of the CDR3 is TGTGCCAGCAGTTTACAGGGGGCTACTAATGAAAAACTGTTTTTT.

This sequence joins TRBV6-2 or TRBV6-3 and TRBJ2-2, with D hard to call. Germline assignment: CDR1 MNHEY and CDR2 SVGEGT. V dropped 7 bases and J dropped 5 bases, with 17 bases sitting between them. This CDR3 region has 15 residues. CDR3 sequence: CASKTDVFGTGELFF. CDR3 nucleotides: TGTGCCAGCAAGACGGACGTTTTTGGGACCGGGGAGCTGTTTTTT.